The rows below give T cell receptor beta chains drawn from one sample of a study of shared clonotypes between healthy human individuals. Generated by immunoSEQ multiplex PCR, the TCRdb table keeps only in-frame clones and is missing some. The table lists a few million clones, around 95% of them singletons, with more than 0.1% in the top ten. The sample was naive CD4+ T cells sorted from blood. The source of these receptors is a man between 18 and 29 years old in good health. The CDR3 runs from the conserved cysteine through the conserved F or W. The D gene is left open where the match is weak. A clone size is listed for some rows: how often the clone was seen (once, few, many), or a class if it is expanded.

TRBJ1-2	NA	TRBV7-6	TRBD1	CASSHGQGANDGYTF	TGTGCCAGCAGCCACGGACAGGGGGCGAATGATGGCTACACCTTC
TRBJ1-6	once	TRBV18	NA	CASSPVTSSYNSPLHF	TGTGCCAGCTCACCGGTGACGAGCTCCTATAATTCACCCCTCCACTTT
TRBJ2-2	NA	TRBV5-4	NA	CASSLGQGFTGELFF	TGTGCCAGCAGCTTGGGGCAGGGTTTCACCGGGGAGCTGTTTTTT
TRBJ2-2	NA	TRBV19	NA	CASSIEGGAGELFF	TGTGCCAGTAGTATAGAGGGGGGAGCCGGGGAGCTGTTTTTT
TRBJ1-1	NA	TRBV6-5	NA	CASSQGAPTEAFF	TGTGCCAGTTCTCAGGGCGCCCCCACTGAAGCTTTCTTT
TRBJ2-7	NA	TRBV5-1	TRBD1	CASSALGQGVSYEQYF	TGCGCCAGCAGCGCCCTCGGACAGGGAGTGTCCTACGAGCAGTACTTC
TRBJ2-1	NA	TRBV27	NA	CASKFRDIYNEQFF	TGTGCCAGCAAATTCCGGGACATATACAATGAGCAGTTCTTC
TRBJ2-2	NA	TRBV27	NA	CASSLGITGELFF	TGTGCCAGCAGTTTGGGGATCACCGGGGAGCTGTTTTTT
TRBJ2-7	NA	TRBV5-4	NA	CASSPITGTVSGEQYF	TGTGCCAGCAGCCCGATAACCGGGACCGTGTCGGGCGAGCAGTACTTC
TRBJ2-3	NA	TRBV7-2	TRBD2	CASSVSGLVSDTQYF	TGTGCCAGCAGCGTAAGCGGACTAGTGTCAGATACGCAGTATTTT
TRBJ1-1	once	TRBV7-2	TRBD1	CASSLGDRDRETFF	TGTGCCAGCAGCTTAGGGGACCGGGACAGGGAGACTTTCTTT
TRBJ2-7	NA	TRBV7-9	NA	CASSLTWDIPAEQYF	TGTGCCAGCAGCTTAACCTGGGACATACCCGCGGAGCAGTACTTC
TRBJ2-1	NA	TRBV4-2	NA	CASSQVLVPYNEQFF	TGTGCCAGCAGCCAAGTCCTGGTTCCATACAATGAGCAGTTCTTC
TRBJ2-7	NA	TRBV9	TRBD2	CASSVSRPQTSGRPLQYF	TGTGCCAGCAGCGTATCTCGACCTCAAACTAGCGGGAGACCCCTGCAGTACTTC
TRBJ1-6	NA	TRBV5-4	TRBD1	CASSHGTANNSPLHF	TGTGCCAGCAGCCATGGGACAGCGAATAATTCACCCCTCCACTTT
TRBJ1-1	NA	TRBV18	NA	CASSPSADSNAFF	TGTGCCAGCTCACCGTCGGCCGACTCAAATGCTTTCTTT
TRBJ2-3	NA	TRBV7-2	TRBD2	CASSLARESGVYTQYF	TGTGCCAGCAGCTTAGCGCGGGAGTCTGGGGTCTATACGCAGTATTTT
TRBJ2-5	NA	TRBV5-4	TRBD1	CASSREGASLETQYF	TGTGCCAGCAGCCGAGAGGGGGCGAGTCTCGAGACCCAGTACTTC
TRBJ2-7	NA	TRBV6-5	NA	CAGLHLAVGYEQYF	TGTGCCGGACTCCACCTAGCCGTCGGTTACGAGCAGTACTTC
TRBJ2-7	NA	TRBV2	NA	CASSESPSGPVDEQYF	TGTGCCAGCAGTGAAAGCCCCTCCGGACCAGTGGATGAGCAGTACTTC
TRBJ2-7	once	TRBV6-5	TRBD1	CASRTGRYEQYF	TGTGCCAGTCGGACAGGGCGCTACGAGCAGTACTTC
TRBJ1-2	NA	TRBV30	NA	CAWSGGGPPRSNYGYTF	TGTGCCTGGAGTGGCGGGGGACCCCCCCGTTCTAACTATGGCTACACCTTC
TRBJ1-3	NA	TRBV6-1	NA	CASSQPGTTGNTIYF	TGTGCCAGCAGTCAACCCGGGACAACCGGAAACACCATATATTTT
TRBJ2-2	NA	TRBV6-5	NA	CASARGRTGELFF	TGTGCCAGCGCCCGGGGGCGAACCGGGGAGCTGTTTTTT
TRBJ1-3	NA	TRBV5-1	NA	CASSLVSSPGNTIYF	TGCGCCAGCAGCTTGGTATCTTCACCTGGAAACACCATATATTTT
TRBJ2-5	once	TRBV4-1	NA	CASSQALAETQYF	TGCGCCAGCAGCCAAGCCCTGGCGGAGACCCAGTACTTC
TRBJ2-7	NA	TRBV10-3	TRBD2	CAISRGTSGSFAYEQYF	TGTGCCATCTCGAGAGGGACTAGCGGGAGTTTCGCCTACGAGCAGTACTTC
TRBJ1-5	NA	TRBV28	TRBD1	CASSPPGTGKNQPQHF	TGTGCCAGCAGTCCGCCCGGGACAGGGAAAAATCAGCCCCAGCATTTT
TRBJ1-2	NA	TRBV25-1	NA	CASSDFGDFTGYTF	TGTGCCAGCAGTGATTTCGGAGACTTCACTGGCTACACCTTC
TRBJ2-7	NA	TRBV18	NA	CASSPPSRAAEQYF	TGTGCCAGCTCACCACCGTCAAGGGCCGCCGAGCAGTACTTC
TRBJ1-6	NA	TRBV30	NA	CAWSVGYSYNSPLHF	TGTGCCTGGAGTGTCGGTTACTCCTATAATTCACCCCTCCACTTT
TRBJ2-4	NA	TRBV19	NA	CASSTYQLETAKNIQYF	TGTGCCAGTAGTACGTACCAACTGGAGACAGCCAAAAACATTCAGTACTTC
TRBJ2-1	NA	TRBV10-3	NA	CAMGTNLDEQFF	TGTGCCATGGGGACCAACCTCGACGAGCAGTTCTTC